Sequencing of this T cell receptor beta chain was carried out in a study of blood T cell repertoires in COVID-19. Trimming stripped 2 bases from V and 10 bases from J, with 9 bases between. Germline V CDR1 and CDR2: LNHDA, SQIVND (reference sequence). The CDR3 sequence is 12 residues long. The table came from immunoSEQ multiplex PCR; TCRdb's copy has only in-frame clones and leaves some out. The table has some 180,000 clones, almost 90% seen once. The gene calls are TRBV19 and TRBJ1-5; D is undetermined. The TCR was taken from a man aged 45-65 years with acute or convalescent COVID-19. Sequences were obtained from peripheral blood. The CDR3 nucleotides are TGTGCCAGTAGTATATCGTCGGGACCCCAGCATTTT. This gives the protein CASSISSGPQHF.